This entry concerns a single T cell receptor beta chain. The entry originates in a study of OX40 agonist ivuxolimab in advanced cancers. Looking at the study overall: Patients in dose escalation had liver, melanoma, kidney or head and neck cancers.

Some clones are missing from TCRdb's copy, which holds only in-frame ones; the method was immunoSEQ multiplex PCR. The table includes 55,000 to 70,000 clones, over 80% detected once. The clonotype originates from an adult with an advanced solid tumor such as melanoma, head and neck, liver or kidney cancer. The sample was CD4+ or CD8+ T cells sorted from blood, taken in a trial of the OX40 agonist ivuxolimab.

The DNA of the CDR3 is TGTGCCAGCAGCCTCGGACAGGCCGAGCAGTACTTC. Translation gives CASSLGQAEQYF. V and J are TRBV13 and TRBJ2-7; 7 bases are shared with TRBD1. Germline values: CDR1 PRHDT, CDR2 FYEKMQ (reference sequence). There are 12 residues in the CDR3. V lost 5 bases, J lost 6 bases, and 4 bases stayed unmatched.